The 25 T cell receptor beta chains given below trace back to one sample, sequenced in a study of T cell clones after liver transplantation. Method: immunoSEQ multiplex PCR; TCRdb's copy keeps in-frame clones and lacks some. This table has some 110,000 clones, around 83% appearing once. The specimen was CD4+ T cells from blood, collected before liver transplant. The receptors were sampled from a human donor who received a liver transplant.

The chain combines TRBV6-4 with TRBJ2-3, with 7 bases lining up with TRBD1. This CDR3 region has 16 residues. The germline V gene has CDR1 MRHNA and CDR2 SNTAGT. Losses at the gene ends were 3 bases for V and 1 base for J; bases not matched to a gene: 7. CDR3 bases: TGTGCCAGCAGTGAGGCCTCCGGGACAGGCACAGATACGCAGTATTTT. Translation gives CASSEASGTGTDTQYF.

V gene TRBV4-3 combines with J gene TRBJ2-1; D remains unclear. Germline CDR1 and CDR2: LGHNA and YSLEER. Trimming removed 1 base from V and 10 bases from J, with 11 bases in between. CDR3 size: 13 residues. The CDR3 spells CASSQVGSLEQFF. The CDR3 DNA reads TGCGCCAGCAGCCAAGTCGGGTCTCTGGAGCAGTTCTTC.

The rearrangement joins TRBV7-8 to TRBJ2-5, with 9 positions matching TRBD1. The V segment lost 5 bases and the J segment 5 bases; nucleotides outside the gene matches: 6. CDR1 and CDR2 (germline): SGHVS, FQNEAQ. The CDR3 runs 14 residues. CDR3 region: CASSHWDREETQYF. In nucleotides, the CDR3 is TGTGCCAGCAGCCATTGGGACAGGGAGGAGACCCAGTACTTC.

The chain joins TRBV7-8 to TRBJ2-5; D uncertain. CDR3 length: 12 residues. CDR1 and CDR2 (germline): SGHVS, FQNEAQ. V lost 0 bases and J lost 5, with 4 bases in between. The CDR3 reads CASSLARETQYF. DNA of the CDR3: TGTGCCAGCAGCTTAGCGCGGGAGACCCAGTACTTC.

The rearrangement uses TRBV4-3 and TRBJ2-2; D is ambiguous. The germline V and J ends were trimmed by 0 bases and 1 base, with 3 bases remaining between them. Germline CDR1 reads LGHNA; CDR2 reads YSLEER. The CDR3 consists of 14 residues. DNA for the CDR3: TGCGCCAGCAGCCAAGACCGGAACACCGGGGAGCTGTTTTTT. This translates into CASSQDRNTGELFF.

Here the CDR3 DNA reads TGTGCCAGCTCACCACCTCGTCCTTCGGAGACCCAGTACTTC. Protein: CASSPPRPSETQYF. The genes are TRBV18 and TRBJ2-5; no clear D. The CDR3 covers 14 residues. CDR1 is KGHSH and CDR2 is LQKENI in the germline V gene. V was cut by 0 bases and J by 5 bases, with 10 bases left in between. The complete variable domain, with remaining parts taken from reference TRBV18 and TRBJ2-5, reads NAGVMQNPRHLVRRRGQEARLRCSPMKGHSHVYWYRQLPEEGLKFMVYLQKENIIDESGMPKERFSAEFPKEGPSILRIQQVVRGDSAAYFCASSPPRPSETQYFGPGTRLLVL.

V is TRBV19 and J is TRBJ1-3; D is uncertain. Germline CDR1 reads LNHDA; CDR2 reads SQIVND (reference sequence). The CDR3 consists of 16 residues. V lost 5 bases to trimming and J lost 4 bases, with 18 bases between them. The CDR3 loop is CASSPPRTLFGNTIYF. CDR3 nucleotide sequence: TGTGCCAGTAGTCCCCCGAGAACACTCTTCGGAAACACCATATATTTT.

The J gene is TRBJ2-1, the V gene TRBV7-2, with a tentative D call TRBD1 (6 bases). Between the trimmed V and J ends, which lost 1 base and 7 bases, there was a span of 11 bases. Germline V gives CDR1 SGHTA, CDR2 FQGNSA. This CDR3 region has 14 residues. CDR3 region: CASSLDVGTNEQFF. CDR3 sequence (DNA): TGTGCCAGCAGCTTAGATGTCGGGACAAATGAGCAGTTCTTC.

This clone was observed once. This rearrangement joins TRBV30 to TRBJ1-2, with a possible D match to TRBD1 (5 bases). Germline V gene sequence: CDR1 GTSNPN, CDR2 SVGIG (reference sequence). V was clipped by 0 bases and J by 7 bases, with 18 bases between them. The length of the CDR3 is 15 residues. CDR3 DNA: TGTGCCTGGAGTGTAGGCTCCAGGGCAGTAGGTGGCTACACCTTC. It encodes CAWSVGSRAVGGYTF.

V is TRBV27 and J is TRBJ2-7, with unresolved D. The CDR3 consists of 13 residues. Germline CDR1 and CDR2: MNHEY and SMNVEV (reference sequence). The V end lost 4 bases, the J end lost 2 bases, and 9 bases lay between the germline ends. The CDR3 here is CASSSTPPYEQYF. The CDR3 DNA is TGTGCCAGCAGTTCTACTCCTCCCTACGAGCAGTACTTC.

The count of this clone is one. As DNA, the CDR3 is TGTGCCAGCTCTCGATTTGGGACAGGGAAGAACACTGAAGCTTTCTTT. As protein: CASSRFGTGKNTEAFF. The genes are TRBV18 and TRBJ1-1; 9 nucleotides match TRBD1. Trimming removed 6 bases from V and 1 base from J; junction bases left unmatched: 9. The CDR3 covers 16 residues. Looked up from germline, CDR1 is KGHSH and CDR2 is LQKENI.

The chain is built from TRBV19 and TRBJ1-2; possibly TRBD1 for D (5 bases). There are 12 residues in the CDR3. Germline V gene data show CDR1 as LNHDA and CDR2 as SQIVND (reference sequence). V lost 10 bases and J lost 3, with 12 bases in between. CDR3 protein: CATLGQYYGYTF. The DNA for the CDR3 is TGTGCCACCCTGGGGCAGTACTATGGCTACACCTTC.

The chain is built from TRBV5-1 and TRBJ1-3; D ambiguous. V gave up 4 bases and J gave up 0 bases, with 8 bases separating them. The CDR3 loop spans 14 amino acids. Germline V gives CDR1 SGHRS, CDR2 YFSETQ. Here the CDR3 DNA reads TGCGCCAGCAGCCAGACCGACTCTGGAAACACCATATATTTT. This translates into CASSQTDSGNTIYF.

This clone came up once. V gene TRBV14 combines with J gene TRBJ2-1; D may match TRBD1 or TRBD2 (5 bases each). The V gene's germline CDR1 is SGHDN and CDR2 FVKESK. The CDR3 loop spans 16 amino acids. V dropped 5 bases and J dropped 7 bases, with 21 bases sitting between them. This CDR3 is CASSATGLASGNEQFF. DNA of the CDR3: TGTGCCAGCAGCGCCACGGGGCTCGCGTCCGGGAATGAGCAGTTCTTC.

The DNA of the CDR3 is TGCGCCAGCAGCTTGTCCTCCCCGGGCACTGAAGCTTTCTTT. Encoded protein: CASSLSSPGTEAFF. J is TRBJ1-1 and V is TRBV5-1; D gene ambiguous. V was cut by 1 base and J by 4 bases, with 11 bases left in between. The CDR3 spans 14 residues. Germline lookup yields CDR1 SGHRS and CDR2 YFSETQ.

The chain employs TRBV7-8 and TRBJ1-3; tentatively, D is TRBD1 (6 bases). The germline V and J ends were trimmed by 6 bases and 2 bases, with 14 bases remaining between them. This CDR3 has 15 amino acids. The germline CDR1 and CDR2 sequences are SGHVS and FQNEAQ. The CDR3 region is CASSFGRGPGNTIYF. In nucleotides, the CDR3 is TGTGCCAGCAGTTTCGGCAGGGGCCCTGGAAACACCATATATTTT.

V gene TRBV9 combines with J gene TRBJ2-2; TRBD2 matches at 9 bases. V was clipped by 4 bases and J by 6 bases; unmatched bases: 4. Per the germline V gene, CDR1 is SGDLS and CDR2 is YYNGEE. The CDR3 has 14 residues. The CDR3 nucleotides read TGTGCCAGCAGCCCTAGCGGGAAAGCCGGGGAGCTGTTTTTT. It specifies CASSPSGKAGELFF.

The chain joins TRBV7-9 to TRBJ2-2; 9 positions agree with TRBD1. J gave up 9 bases and V 3 bases, and 20 bases lay outside the gene matches. CDR3 length equals 19 residues. Germline CDR1 is SEHNR and CDR2 is FQNEAQ (reference sequence). The DNA for the CDR3 is TGTGCCAGCAGCTTGACCCCGGGACAGGGTATGTCCTTTTCGAGGGAGCTGTTTTTT. Amino acid sequence: CASSLTPGQGMSFSRELFF.

Details on this clone: Distinct nucleotide sequences in the sample also encode this CDR3. The chain recombines TRBV5-1 with TRBJ1-1; the D gene is possibly TRBD1 (6 bases). Germline assignment: CDR1 SGHRS and CDR2 YFSETQ. The CDR3 has 14 amino acids. V lost 0 bases, J lost 4 bases, and 10 bases lay in between. In nucleotides, the CDR3 is TGCGCCAGCAGCTTGGACAGGGTGGGCACTGAAGCTTTCTTT. Its protein product is CASSLDRVGTEAFF.

The J gene is TRBJ2-4, the V gene TRBV15; 8 bases agree with TRBD1. This CDR3 is 16 amino acids long. Looked up from germline, CDR1 is LNHNV and CDR2 is YYDKDF (reference sequence). V lost 1 base and J lost 1; bases outside the gene matches: 3. As DNA, the CDR3 is TGTGCCACCAGCAGAGCAGGGGGCTCGGCCAAAAACATTCAGTACTTC. It codes for CATSRAGGSAKNIQYF.

The rearrangement links TRBV2 to TRBJ2-7; D is ambiguous. Germline-derived CDR1 and CDR2 are SNHLY and FYNNEI. The germline V and J ends were trimmed by 7 bases and 6 bases, with 10 bases remaining between them. The CDR3 sequence is 11 residues long. The CDR3 reads CASNAAREQYF. In DNA, the CDR3 is TGTGCCAGCAATGCGGCGCGCGAGCAGTACTTC.

The chain employs TRBV4-1 and TRBJ1-2, with TRBD1 identical over 9 bases. The V segment lost 4 bases and the J segment 1 base; nucleotides outside the gene matches: 4. The CDR3 has 15 residues. The germline CDR1 and CDR2 sequences are MGHRA and YSYEKL. The CDR3 reads CASSPRTGVNYGYTF. The CDR3, as DNA: TGCGCCAGCAGCCCTCGGACAGGGGTTAACTATGGCTACACCTTC.

The chain uses TRBV6-5 and TRBJ2-7; D possibly matches TRBD1 or TRBD2 (5 bases each). From germline, CDR1 is MNHEY and CDR2 SVGAGI. Trimming cost V 5 bases and J 6 bases, with 17 bases left between them. This CDR3 is 14 amino acids long. The CDR3 DNA reads as TGTGCCAGCAGTCCCGCCGGGACCACTGTCGAGCAGTACTTC. Residues: CASSPAGTTVEQYF.

The V gene is TRBV5-1, the J gene TRBJ2-3; 7 bases fit TRBD2. J gave up 15 bases and V 4 bases, and 14 bases lay outside the gene matches. The length of the CDR3 is 13 residues. CDR1 and CDR2 (germline): SGHRS, YFSETQ. CDR3 DNA sequence: TGCGCCAGCAGCGCGGGCGAGCGGGAAAGATTATATTTT. Its translation: CASSAGERERLYF.

V gene TRBV13 combines with J gene TRBJ2-6, with D possibly TRBD2 on 7 matching bases. CDR3 length equals 17 residues. Germline assignment: CDR1 PRHDT and CDR2 FYEKMQ (reference sequence). V lost 7 bases, J lost 2 bases, and 18 bases lay in between. This CDR3 reads CASTLMGGLPGANVLTF. The DNA for the CDR3 is TGTGCCAGCACCCTGATGGGGGGGCTCCCTGGGGCCAACGTCCTGACTTTC. Supplemented by reference TRBV13 and TRBJ2-6, the full variable domain reads AAGVIQSPRHLIKEKRETATLKCYPIPRHDTVYWYQQGPGQDPQFLISFYEKMQSDKGSIPDRFSAQQFSDYHSELNMSSLELGDSALYFCASTLMGGLPGANVLTFGAGSRLTVL.